A single TCR beta chain is shown here with its context. Its target is not known. V was cut by 3 bases and J by 4 bases, with 15 bases left in between. The CDR3 extends over 15 amino acids. Per germline, CDR1 ENHRY and CDR2 SYGVKD. This sample stems from a study of cytomegalovirus exposure and HLA in healthy donors. General study findings and limits: Indistinguishability led to the exclusion of some V segments, TRBV6-2 and TRBV6-3 included.

PCR amplification relied on 60 Vbeta primers (plus 13 Jbeta primers). Measured with immunoSEQ multiplex PCR; TCRdb has only the in-frame clones, and not every one. Found here are approximately 110,000 clones, 70% of them singletons; the top ten hold 11%. Material: PBMCs. This chain joins TRBV10-3 and TRBJ1-2; no clear D gene. The sequence was collected from a man in his forties in good health and CMV-seropositive. The DNA for the CDR3 is TGTGCCATCAGTGACGCGTTGGGTCGCGGCTATGGCTACACCTTC. Translated, it gives CAISDALGRGYGYTF.